This record covers a single T cell receptor beta chain. The record originates from a study of control samples from healthy donors and cancer patients. Libraries were prepared by immunoSEQ multiplex PCR; TCRdb keeps only in-frame clonotypes and omits some of them. The sample holds about 98,000 clones; about four fifths are singletons and the top ten take roughly a tenth. This CDR3 contains 15 residues. Germline CDR1 is SGDLS and CDR2 is YYNGEE. Trimming removed 4 bases from V and 8 bases from J, with 19 bases in between. The genes are TRBV9 and TRBJ1-3; D possibly corresponds to TRBD1 (5 bases). Material: blood. The clonotype comes from a woman aged 30 to 39 in good health. The CDR3 DNA follows: TGTGCCAGCAGCCCCGGCCCCGGGGGGATGTACACCATATATTTT. Amino acid sequence: CASSPGPGGMYTIYF.